This TCR beta chain was sequenced in a study of T cells in Graves' hyperthyroidism and ophthalmopathy. The CDR3 has 14 amino acids. CDR1 and CDR2 from the germline V gene are SGDLS and YYNGEE. V lost 4 bases and J lost 5; bases outside the gene matches: 7. Amplified TCR beta CDR3 regions derived from RNA transcripts. First-round RT-PCR of the TCR CDR3 relied on the HTBI primer set. TCRdb reprocessed the multiplex PCR reads via MiXCR and lists one record per CDR3 protein. Among 530,000 or so distinct CDR3 sequences listed, about 24% were seen once. Sequenced sample: blood. The chain combines TRBV9 with TRBJ1-2, with TRBD1 matching over 8 bases. The receptor comes from a woman aged 25 to 39 with Graves' ophthalmopathy. The DNA of the CDR3 is TGTGCCAGCAGCCTCCCGGGGACAGGATATGGCTACACCTTC. Translation: CASSLPGTGYGYTF.